This TCR beta chain was obtained from a study of human T cells and chemical hapten exposure. Study-level results: In comparison with controls, expanded TCRs gave rise to a significantly larger number of large CDR3 similarity clusters.

A single record per CDR3 protein comes from TCRdb applying MiXCR to the RACE reads. The sample comprises about 120,000 distinct CDR3 sequences, around 13% of which are singletons, and 0.7% to 0.95% rests with the top ten. Described time point: patch test 1, 2 weeks after DPC sensitization. The treatment was: therapeutic diphenylcyclopropenone sensitization with weekly scalp DPC. Concerning this clonotype itself: Its antigen remains unknown.

CDR1 MNHEY and CDR2 SVGEGT come from the germline V gene. The V and J ends lost 5 bases and 1 base respectively, with 9 bases between them. The CDR3 sequence is 14 residues long. The material sequenced was whole blood, taken in connection with sensitization to the hapten diphenylcyclopropenone (DPC). The clonotype comes from a man aged 18 to 29 with alopecia areata. Some clones in this sample may be carry-over from other donors' samples. The chain uses TRBV6-2 or TRBV6-3 and TRBJ2-1, with D possibly being TRBD1 (6 bases). The chain's CDR3 is CASSPGTSYNEQFF. CDR3 coding DNA: TGTGCCAGCAGTCCTGGGACATCCTACAATGAGCAGTTCTTC.